This T cell receptor (beta chain) was sequenced in a study of cytomegalovirus exposure and HLA in healthy donors. Method: immunoSEQ multiplex PCR; TCRdb's copy keeps in-frame clones and lacks some. The sample contains about 82,000 clones, 85% to 95% of which appear only once. Germline CDR1 is GTSNPN and CDR2 is SVGIG (reference sequence). The length of the CDR3 is 15 residues. V lost 8 bases, J lost 2 bases, and 12 bases stayed unmatched. General study points: Listed as cytomegalovirus-associated were 150 or so TCR beta chains.

The count of this clone is one. Its cognate antigen is unknown. The rearrangement joins TRBV30 to TRBJ2-1; 7 nucleotides match TRBD1. Specimen: PBMCs. The clonotype comes from a man aged 18 to 35 in good health and CMV-seronegative. Here the CDR3 reads CAGYYTGDPYNEQFF. The CDR3 bases are TGTGCCGGATACTATACAGGGGATCCCTACAATGAGCAGTTCTTC.